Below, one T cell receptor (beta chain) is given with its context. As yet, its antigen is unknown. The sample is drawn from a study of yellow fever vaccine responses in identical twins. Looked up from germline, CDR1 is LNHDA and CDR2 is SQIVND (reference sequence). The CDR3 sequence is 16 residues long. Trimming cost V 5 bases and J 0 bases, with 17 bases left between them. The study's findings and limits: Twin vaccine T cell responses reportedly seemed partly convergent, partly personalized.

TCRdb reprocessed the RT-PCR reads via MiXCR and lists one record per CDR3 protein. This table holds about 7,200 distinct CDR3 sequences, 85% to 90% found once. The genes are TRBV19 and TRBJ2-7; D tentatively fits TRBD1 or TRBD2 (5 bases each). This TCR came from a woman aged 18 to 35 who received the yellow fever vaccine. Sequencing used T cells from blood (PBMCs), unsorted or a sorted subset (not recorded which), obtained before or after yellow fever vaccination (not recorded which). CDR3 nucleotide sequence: TGTGCCAGTAGTGCCCCACGGGACGGTAGCTCCTACGAGCAGTACTTC. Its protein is CASSAPRDGSSYEQYF. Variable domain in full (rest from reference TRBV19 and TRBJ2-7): DGGITQSPKYLFRKEGQNVTLSCEQNLNHDAMYWYRQDPGQGLRLIYYSQIVNDFQKGDIAEGYSVSREKKESFPLTVTSAQKNPTAFYLCASSAPRDGSSYEQYFGPGTRLTVT.